What follows are 23 T cell receptor beta chains derived from one specimen sequenced in a study of blood T cells in healthy people across ages. Alongside a J-beta primer mix, a sample-barcoded 5' primer served in a second PCR lasting 7 to 11 cycles. TCRdb ran MiXCR on the 5' RACE reads and lists one entry per CDR3 protein. The top ten clones hold approximately 4% of a sample with about 1.5 million distinct CDR3 sequences, less than 45% of them seen once. The specimen sequenced was blood. These receptors were collected from a woman between 18 and 29 years old in good health.

The V and J genes are TRBV11-2 and TRBJ2-1, with TRBD2 matching 13 bases. Trimming at V came to 0 bases and at J to 10 bases, leaving 3 bases not matched to a gene. CDR3 length: 15 residues. Per germline, CDR1 SGHAT and CDR2 FQNNGV. As DNA, the CDR3 is TGTGCCAGCAGCTTAGAACTAGCGGGGGGGAAGGAGCAGTTCTTC. Translated: CASSLELAGGKEQFF.

The rearrangement joins TRBV21-1 to TRBJ2-7; no check of the table's D call, TRBD1, against the DNA was made. TRBV21-1 is shown as a pseudogene. There are 14 residues in the CDR3. CDR3 nucleotides: TGTGCCAGCAAAAGACAGGGCTGTGTCTTCGAGCAGTACTTC. This gives the protein CASKRQGCVFEQYF.

The V gene is TRBV29-1, the J gene TRBJ1-2; D is undetermined. This CDR3 comprises 12 residues. Germline V gene sequence: CDR1 SQVTM, CDR2 ANQGSEA. Trimming stripped 0 bases from V and 8 bases from J, with 10 bases between. DNA for the CDR3: TGCAGCGTTGAAGAACGAGGCCGGGGCTACACCTTC. As protein: CSVEERGRGYTF.

V usage is TRBV6-2 or TRBV6-3 and J usage is TRBJ1-5; perhaps TRBD1 as D (6 bases). Trimming removed 6 bases from V and 6 bases from J, with 15 bases in between. The V gene's germline CDR1 is MNHEY and CDR2 SVGEGT. The CDR3 consists of 14 residues. The CDR3 reads CASRFTGFGQPQHF. The DNA of the CDR3 is TGTGCCAGCAGGTTCACAGGGTTCGGTCAGCCCCAGCATTTT.

This clonotype appeared many times. The chain is built from TRBV6-6 and TRBJ2-3; TRBD2 is a possible D gene (5 bases). Between the trimmed V and J ends, which lost 0 bases and 1 base, there was a span of 17 bases. This CDR3 region has 18 residues. Germline lookup yields CDR1 MNHNY and CDR2 SVGAGI (reference sequence). CDR3 sequence reads: CASSYSTGSSLRTDTQYF. DNA of the CDR3: TGTGCCAGCAGTTACTCGACGGGATCATCTCTCCGCACAGATACGCAGTATTTT.

This chain connects TRBV9 to TRBJ2-1; 10 bases fit TRBD1. Looked up from germline, CDR1 is SGDLS and CDR2 is YYNGEE. Trimming took 1 base from V and 8 from J; bases not matched to a gene: 3. The CDR3 covers 14 residues. The CDR3 sequence is CASSVLGTGDEQFF. CDR3 DNA: TGTGCCAGCAGCGTACTCGGGACAGGGGATGAGCAGTTCTTC.

The V gene is TRBV27, the J gene TRBJ2-5; perhaps TRBD2 as D (6 bases). V was trimmed by 3 bases and J by 8 bases, leaving 13 bases between them. Per the germline V gene, CDR1 is MNHEY and CDR2 is SMNVEV (reference sequence). The length of the CDR3 is 13 residues. DNA of the CDR3: TGTGCCAGCAGTTTCGGGCTAGCGTCAACCCAGTACTTC. The encoded protein is CASSFGLASTQYF.

The table lists this clonotype with a few counts. This chain links TRBV7-9 with TRBJ2-5, with D perhaps TRBD1 or TRBD2 (5 bases each). The germline gives CDR1 SEHNR, CDR2 FQNEAQ (reference sequence). The CDR3 consists of 13 residues. V gave up 5 bases and J gave up 5 bases, with 12 bases separating them. The CDR3 nucleotides read TGTGCCAGCAGCCCGAAGGGACCGGAGACCCAGTACTTC. This sequence encodes CASSPKGPETQYF.

This clonotype was observed a few times. This chain's CDR3 is CASSDDRFYQPQHF. Written as DNA, the CDR3 is TGTGCCAGCAGTGATGACAGATTCTATCAGCCCCAGCATTTT. The rearrangement links TRBV2 to TRBJ1-5; D might be TRBD1 (5 bases). Germline loops: CDR1 SNHLY, CDR2 FYNNEI. The ends were cut back, 3 bases at V and 5 bases at J, with 11 bases in the middle. CDR3 size: 14 residues.

A few counts support this clonotype. J is TRBJ1-2 and V is TRBV7-2; 7 bases agree with TRBD1. Germline V gene sequence: CDR1 SGHTA, CDR2 FQGNSA. This CDR3 region has 14 residues. V trimming: 5 bases; J trimming: 4 bases; junction bases outside the gene matches: 7. CDR3 bases: TGTGCCAGCAGCCCCCCTAGACAGGGCTATGGCTACACCTTC. Protein: CASSPPRQGYGYTF. Variable domain in full (rest from reference TRBV7-2 and TRBJ1-2): GAGVSQSPSNKVTEKGKDVELRCDPISGHTALYWYRQSLGQGLEFLIYFQGNSAPDKSGLPSDRFSAERTGGSVSTLTIQRTQQEDSAVYLCASSPPRQGYGYTFGSGTRLTVV.

This clonotype occurred many times. The chain combines TRBV20-1 with TRBJ1-1; D ambiguous. Germline CDR1 and CDR2: DFQATT and SNEGSKA (reference sequence). The CDR3 covers 14 residues. Trimming took 2 bases from V and 0 from J, leaving 10 bases between them. CDR3 nucleotide sequence: TGCAGTGCTAGAAAGGAGGAAATGAACACTGAAGCTTTCTTT. It codes for CSARKEEMNTEAFF.

Note on this clonotype: It may be a read error: a sequence one base away is much more abundant. This chain joins TRBV3-1 and TRBJ2-4; TRBD2 agrees at 10 bases. In germline, CDR1 is LGHDT, CDR2 YNNKEL (reference sequence). The CDR3 spans 16 residues. The J segment lost 3 bases and the V segment lost 8 bases, leaving 10 bases of the junction unmatched. CDR3 sequence reads: CASGLILAGYKNIQYF. In DNA, the CDR3 is TGTGCCAGCGGCCTAATACTAGCGGGGTACAAAAACATTCAGTACTTC.

V gene TRBV20-1 combines with J gene TRBJ2-7; perhaps TRBD2 as D (6 bases). V gave up 3 bases and J gave up 6 bases, with 18 bases separating them. Germline lookup yields CDR1 DFQATT and CDR2 SNEGSKA (reference sequence). The CDR3 spans 14 residues. CDR3 protein: CSASPLTGDSEQYF. CDR3 in DNA: TGCAGTGCTAGCCCACTAACGGGAGATTCCGAGCAGTACTTC.

The chain links TRBV20-1 to TRBJ1-2; D not certain. The germline gives CDR1 DFQATT, CDR2 SNEGSKA (reference sequence). The V end lost 0 bases, the J end lost 4 bases, and 15 bases lay between the germline ends. The CDR3 sequence is 15 residues long. The CDR3 loop reads CSARDISAAIYGYTF. The CDR3 region has the DNA TGCAGTGCTAGAGATATTAGCGCAGCCATCTATGGCTACACCTTC.

The V call is TRBV12-3 or TRBV12-4, the J call TRBJ2-3; TRBD2 agrees at 7 bases. Trimming at V came to 4 bases and at J to 10 bases, leaving 2 bases not matched to a gene. The CDR3 is 11 residues long. The CDR3 sequence: CASSSLAAQYF. The CDR3 region has the DNA TGTGCCAGCAGTTCCCTAGCGGCGCAGTATTTT.

The chain combines TRBV5-1 with TRBJ1-1; D is uncertain. The germline V gene has CDR1 SGHRS and CDR2 YFSETQ. Trimming took off 2 bases at V and 6 bases at J, with 17 bases between the two ends. The CDR3 spans 15 residues. The CDR3 sequence: CASSFVGKGISEAFF. The CDR3 DNA follows: TGCGCCAGCAGCTTTGTGGGGAAAGGGATCTCTGAAGCTTTCTTT.

The chain joins TRBV7-2 to TRBJ1-5; possibly TRBD1 for D (5 bases). Trimming took off 2 bases at V and 0 bases at J, with 14 bases between the two ends. Germline V gene data show CDR1 as SGHTA and CDR2 as FQGNSA. The CDR3 runs 17 residues. The DNA of the CDR3 is TGTGCCAGCAGCTTACAGGGACGGGTCTATAGCAATCAGCCCCAGCATTTT. Its translation: CASSLQGRVYSNQPQHF.

Only a few counts were recorded for this clonotype. The chain carries TRBV29-1 and TRBJ2-2, with 9 bases matching TRBD1. Germline assignment: CDR1 SQVTM and CDR2 ANQGSEA. The junction had 5 bases not matched to a gene; V was cut back by 7 bases and J by 5 bases. The CDR3 is 13 amino acids. DNA of the CDR3: TGCAGCGCCCGGGACAGGGTAACCGGGGAGCTGTTTTTT. Its translation is CSARDRVTGELFF.

The chain carries TRBV7-2 and TRBJ2-7; D is possibly TRBD2 (6 bases). The J call is uncertain, as TRBJ2-4 better fits the DNA end. In germline, CDR1 is SGHTA, CDR2 FQGNSA. The CDR3 totals 15 residues. The CDR3 bases are TGTGCCAGCAGGCTCGGGGGATGGGACAAAAACATTCAGTACTTC. Protein: CASRLGGWDKNIQYF.

In DNA, the CDR3 is TGTGCCACCAGCACCCTTGGACCTTCATACGAGCAGTACTTC. Its protein product is CATSTLGPSYEQYF. V gene TRBV15 combines with J gene TRBJ2-7; D remains unclear. CDR1 and CDR2 (germline): LNHNV, YYDKDF (reference sequence). This CDR3 is built from 14 residues. Trimming left V 4 bases short and J 4 bases short, with 14 bases between.

This chain connects TRBV7-9 to TRBJ2-3; TRBD1 is a possible D gene (6 bases). The CDR3 spans 14 residues. Looked up from germline, CDR1 is SEHNR and CDR2 is FQNEAQ (reference sequence). Trimming cost V 5 bases and J 4 bases, with 13 bases left between them. The CDR3 region has the DNA TGTGCCAGCAGCCTCCAACAGGGACCAGATACGCAGTATTTT. Its translation is CASSLQQGPDTQYF.

This clonotype was found a few times. The rearrangement joins TRBV7-9 to TRBJ2-5; 7 bases are a match to TRBD2. The CDR3 sequence is 16 residues long. Germline assignment: CDR1 SEHNR and CDR2 FQNEAQ (reference sequence). V lost 5 bases to trimming and J lost 0 bases; unmatched junction nucleotides: 9. The chain's CDR3 is CASSARLAVYQETQYF. CDR3 DNA: TGTGCCAGCAGCGCGAGACTAGCAGTGTACCAAGAGACCCAGTACTTC.

This clonotype came up a few times. This clone may be a read error of a much larger clone one base away. This rearrangement joins TRBV14 to TRBJ2-5; D not resolved. The end of the DNA aligns better with TRBJ2-7, so the J call may be wrong. The CDR3 consists of 13 residues. CDR1 and CDR2 from the germline V gene are SGHDN and FVKESK. The CDR3 DNA reads as TGTGCCAGCAGCCAACCAGTACTCTACGAGCAGTACTTC. Residues: CASSQPVLYEQYF.